The table lists the clone carrying this T cell receptor (beta chain) with many counts. Its antigen is unidentified. Using its own MiXCR run on the reads, TCRdb lists one record per CDR3 protein. The table records approximately 500,000 distinct CDR3 sequences, around 11% of them present only once. The sample is drawn from a study of T cell repertoires in cytomegalovirus infection. Points from the study as a whole: Cumulative frequency of public TCR beta families picked out carriers of CMV plus the relevant HLA. Predominance within the ex vivo response was attributable to HLA-C-restricted CMV-specific TCR beta clonotypes.

This TCR was sampled from a human donor in good health (CMV status not recorded). Some clones in this sample may be carry-over from other donors' samples. Sample: PBMCs.

The CDR3 nucleotides are TGTGCCAGCAGTCGAGAGTATCAGCCCCAGCATTTT. Protein sequence: CASSREYQPQHF. The chain joins TRBV12-3 or TRBV12-4 to TRBJ1-5; D remains unclear. This CDR3 contains 12 residues. The V and J ends lost 5 bases and 5 bases respectively, with 7 bases between them.